This T cell receptor beta chain was recorded in a study of response to subunit inactivated influenza vaccine. Overall study findings and caveats: The authors suggested that few new T cells are recruited per seasonal influenza vaccination.

In the case of this clonotype: The antigen is not known. Germline is not matched at one junction end, which may reflect a read error.

MiXCR, run by TCRdb on the RT-PCR reads, gives a single entry per CDR3 protein. The repertoire has about 480,000 distinct CDR3 sequences, approximately 10% of them found once; the top ten carry more than 10%. This CDR3 is 16 amino acids long. Sequences were derived from PBMCs from blood, sampled more than 35 days after vaccination. The rearrangement joins TRBV12-3 or TRBV12-4 to TRBJ2-2; D is possibly TRBD1 (6 bases). The origin of this receptor is a man over 45 who received an inactivated influenza vaccine. The CDR3 sequence: CASSRRRDTWTGDLFF. The CDR3 coding sequence is TGTGCCAGCAGTCGGCGCCGGGACACTTGGACCGGGGACCTGTTTTTT.